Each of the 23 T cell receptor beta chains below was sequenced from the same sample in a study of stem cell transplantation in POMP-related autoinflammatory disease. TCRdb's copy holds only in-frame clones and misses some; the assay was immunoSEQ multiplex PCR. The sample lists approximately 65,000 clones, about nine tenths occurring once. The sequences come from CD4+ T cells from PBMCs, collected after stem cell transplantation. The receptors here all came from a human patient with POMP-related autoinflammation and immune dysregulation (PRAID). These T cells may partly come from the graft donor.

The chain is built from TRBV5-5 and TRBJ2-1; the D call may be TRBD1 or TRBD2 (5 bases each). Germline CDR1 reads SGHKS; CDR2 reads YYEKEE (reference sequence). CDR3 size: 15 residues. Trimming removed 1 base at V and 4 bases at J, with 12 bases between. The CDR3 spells CASSLSGTEYNEQFF. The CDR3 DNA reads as TGTGCCAGCAGCTTGAGTGGGACGGAGTACAATGAGCAGTTCTTC.

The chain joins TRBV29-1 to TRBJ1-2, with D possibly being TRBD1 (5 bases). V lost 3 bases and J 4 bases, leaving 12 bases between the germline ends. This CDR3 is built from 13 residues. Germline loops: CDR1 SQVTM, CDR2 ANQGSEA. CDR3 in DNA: TGCAGCGTTGATGGGGCGGGATTCTATGGCTACACCTTC. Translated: CSVDGAGFYGYTF.

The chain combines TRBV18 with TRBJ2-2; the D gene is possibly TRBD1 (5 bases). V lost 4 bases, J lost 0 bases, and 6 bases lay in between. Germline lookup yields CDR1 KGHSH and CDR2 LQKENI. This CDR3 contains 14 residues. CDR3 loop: CASSQGPNTGELFF. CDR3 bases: TGTGCCAGCTCACAGGGGCCGAACACCGGGGAGCTGTTTTTT.

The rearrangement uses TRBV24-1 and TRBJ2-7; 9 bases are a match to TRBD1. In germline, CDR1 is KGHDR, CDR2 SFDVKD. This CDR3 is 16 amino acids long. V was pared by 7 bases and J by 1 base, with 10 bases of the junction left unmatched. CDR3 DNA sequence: TGTGCCACCAGCCCCCCGGGACAGGGAATATCCTACGAGCAGTACGTC. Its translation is CATSPPGQGISYEQYV.

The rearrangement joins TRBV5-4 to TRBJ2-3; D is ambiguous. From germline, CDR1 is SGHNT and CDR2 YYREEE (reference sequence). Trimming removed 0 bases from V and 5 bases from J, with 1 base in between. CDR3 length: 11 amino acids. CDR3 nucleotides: TGTGCCAGCAGCTTGGGAGATACGCAGTATTTT. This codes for CASSLGDTQYF.

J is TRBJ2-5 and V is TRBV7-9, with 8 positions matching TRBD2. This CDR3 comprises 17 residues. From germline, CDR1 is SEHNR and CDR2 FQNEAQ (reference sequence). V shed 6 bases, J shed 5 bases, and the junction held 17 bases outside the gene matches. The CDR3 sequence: CASSFYLAGPLGETQYF. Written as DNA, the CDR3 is TGTGCCAGCAGTTTTTATTTAGCGGGGCCCCTCGGGGAGACCCAGTACTTC.

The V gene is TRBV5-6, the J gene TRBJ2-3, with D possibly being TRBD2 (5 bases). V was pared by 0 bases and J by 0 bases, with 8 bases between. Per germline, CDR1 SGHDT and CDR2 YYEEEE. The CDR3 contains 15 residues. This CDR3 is CASSLAGGSTDTQYF. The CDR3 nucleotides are TGTGCCAGCAGCTTGGCCGGCGGGAGCACAGATACGCAGTATTTT.

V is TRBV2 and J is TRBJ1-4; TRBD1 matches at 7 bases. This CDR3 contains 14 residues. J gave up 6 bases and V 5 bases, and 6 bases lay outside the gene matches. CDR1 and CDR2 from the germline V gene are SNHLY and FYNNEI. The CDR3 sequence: CASSHQGEDEKLFF. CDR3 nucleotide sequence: TGTGCCAGCAGTCATCAGGGGGAGGATGAAAAACTGTTTTTT.

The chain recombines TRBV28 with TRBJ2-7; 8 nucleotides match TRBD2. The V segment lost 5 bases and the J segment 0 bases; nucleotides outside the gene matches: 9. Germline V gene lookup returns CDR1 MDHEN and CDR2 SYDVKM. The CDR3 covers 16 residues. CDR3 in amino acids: CASSGMTSANSYEQYF. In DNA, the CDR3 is TGTGCCAGCAGTGGGATGACTAGCGCCAACTCCTACGAGCAGTACTTC.

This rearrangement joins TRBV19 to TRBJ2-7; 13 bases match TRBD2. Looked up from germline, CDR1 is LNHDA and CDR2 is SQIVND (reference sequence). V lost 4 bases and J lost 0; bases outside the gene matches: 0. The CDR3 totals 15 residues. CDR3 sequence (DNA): TGTGCCAGTAGTAGGACTAGCGGGAGCTCCTACGAGCAGTACTTC. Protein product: CASSRTSGSSYEQYF.

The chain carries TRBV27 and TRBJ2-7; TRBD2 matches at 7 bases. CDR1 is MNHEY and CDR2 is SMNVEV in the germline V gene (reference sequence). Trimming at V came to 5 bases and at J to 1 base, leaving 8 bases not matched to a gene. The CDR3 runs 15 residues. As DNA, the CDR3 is TGTGCCAGCAGTCCATATCCGGGGGGTTCCTACGAGCAGTACGTC. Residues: CASSPYPGGSYEQYV.

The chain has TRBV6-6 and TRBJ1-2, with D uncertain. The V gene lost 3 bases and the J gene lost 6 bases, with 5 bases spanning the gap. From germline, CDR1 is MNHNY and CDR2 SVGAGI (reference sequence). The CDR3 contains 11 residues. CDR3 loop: CASSYGNGYTF. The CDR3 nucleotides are TGTGCCAGCAGTTATGGGAATGGCTACACCTTC.

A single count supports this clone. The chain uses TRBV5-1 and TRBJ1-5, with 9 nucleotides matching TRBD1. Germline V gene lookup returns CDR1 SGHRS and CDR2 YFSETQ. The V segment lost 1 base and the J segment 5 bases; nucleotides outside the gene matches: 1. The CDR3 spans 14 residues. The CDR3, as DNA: TGCGCCAGCAGCTTGCGGACAGGGGATCAGCCCCAGCATTTT. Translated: CASSLRTGDQPQHF.

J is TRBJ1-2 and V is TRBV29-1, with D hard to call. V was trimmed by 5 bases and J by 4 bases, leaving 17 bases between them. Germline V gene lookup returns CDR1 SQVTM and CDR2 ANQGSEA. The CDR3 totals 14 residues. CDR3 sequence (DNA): TGCAGCGTTTTTTCGACCTGGAGCGGCTATGGCTACACCTTC. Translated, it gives CSVFSTWSGYGYTF.

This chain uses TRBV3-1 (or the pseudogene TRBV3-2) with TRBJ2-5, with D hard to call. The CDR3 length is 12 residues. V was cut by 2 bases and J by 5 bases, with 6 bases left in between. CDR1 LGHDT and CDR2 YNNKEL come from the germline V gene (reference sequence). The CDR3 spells CASSQRLETQYF. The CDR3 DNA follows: TGTGCCAGCAGCCAAAGATTGGAGACCCAGTACTTC.

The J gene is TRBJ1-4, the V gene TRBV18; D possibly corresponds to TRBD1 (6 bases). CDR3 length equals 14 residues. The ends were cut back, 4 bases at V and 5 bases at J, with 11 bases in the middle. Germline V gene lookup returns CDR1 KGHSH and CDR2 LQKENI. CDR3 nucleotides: TGTGCCAGCTCACTGGGACACCTCAATGAAAAACTGTTTTTT. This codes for CASSLGHLNEKLFF.

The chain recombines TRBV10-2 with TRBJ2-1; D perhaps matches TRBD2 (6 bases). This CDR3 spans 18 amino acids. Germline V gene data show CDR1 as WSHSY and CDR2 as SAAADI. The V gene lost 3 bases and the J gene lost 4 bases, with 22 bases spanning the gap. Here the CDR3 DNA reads TGCGCCAGCAGTGATCGACTTCGAGCCGGGGGATCATACAATGAGCAGTTCTTC. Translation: CASSDRLRAGGSYNEQFF.

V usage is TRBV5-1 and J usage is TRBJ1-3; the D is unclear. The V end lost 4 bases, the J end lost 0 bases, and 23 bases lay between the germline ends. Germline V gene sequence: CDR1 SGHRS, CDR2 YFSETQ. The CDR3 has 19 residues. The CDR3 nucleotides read TGCGCCAGCAGCCCCGGTTTGGGCAGTCGGGGTGACTCTGGAAACACCATATATTTT. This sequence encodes CASSPGLGSRGDSGNTIYF.

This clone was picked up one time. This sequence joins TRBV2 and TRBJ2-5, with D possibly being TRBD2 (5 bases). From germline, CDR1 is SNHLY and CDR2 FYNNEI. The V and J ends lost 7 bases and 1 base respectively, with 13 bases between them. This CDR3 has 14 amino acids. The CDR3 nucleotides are TGTGCCAGCAAGTTGACGGCGGGCCAAGAGACCCAGTACTTC. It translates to CASKLTAGQETQYF.

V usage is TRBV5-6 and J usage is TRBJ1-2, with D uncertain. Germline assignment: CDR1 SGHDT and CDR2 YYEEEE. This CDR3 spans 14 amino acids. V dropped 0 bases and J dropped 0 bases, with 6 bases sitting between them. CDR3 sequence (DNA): TGTGCCAGCAGCTTGGACGGACCTAACTATGGCTACACCTTC. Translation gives CASSLDGPNYGYTF.

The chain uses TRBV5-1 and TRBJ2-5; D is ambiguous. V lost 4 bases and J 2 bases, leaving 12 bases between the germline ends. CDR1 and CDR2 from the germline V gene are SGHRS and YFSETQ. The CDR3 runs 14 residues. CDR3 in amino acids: CASSGDIRQETQYF. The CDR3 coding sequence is TGCGCCAGCAGCGGGGATATTAGACAAGAGACCCAGTACTTC.

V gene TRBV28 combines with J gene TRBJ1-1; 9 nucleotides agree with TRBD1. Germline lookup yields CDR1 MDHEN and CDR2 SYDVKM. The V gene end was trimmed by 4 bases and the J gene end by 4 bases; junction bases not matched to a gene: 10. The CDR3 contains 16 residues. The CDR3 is CASSSIPGQGGTEAFF. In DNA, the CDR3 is TGTGCCAGCAGTTCAATTCCGGGACAGGGAGGCACTGAAGCTTTCTTT.

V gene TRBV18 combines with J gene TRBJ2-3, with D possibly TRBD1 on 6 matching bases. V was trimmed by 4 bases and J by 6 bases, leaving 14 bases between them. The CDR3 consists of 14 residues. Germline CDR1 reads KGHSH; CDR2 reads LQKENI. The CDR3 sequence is CASSLTGFGDTQYF. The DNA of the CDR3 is TGTGCCAGCTCACTGACAGGTTTTGGGGATACGCAGTATTTT.